The 21 T cell receptor beta chains given below trace back to one sample, sequenced in a study of Graves' ophthalmopathy and Graves' hyperthyroidism. For repertoire sequencing, the TCR beta CDR3 regions were amplified from RNA transcripts. HTBI-primed RT-PCR formed the first round, and a multiplex PCR formed the second. TCRdb reanalysed the multiplex PCR reads using MiXCR and keeps one entry per CDR3 protein. The repertoire holds hundreds of thousands of distinct CDR3 sequences, approximately 15% seen once, with about 9.4% in the top ten. The specimen sequenced was blood. The receptors originated from a woman aged 30 to 39 with Graves' ophthalmopathy.

Concerning this clonotype: A single base separates this from a much larger clone, so it may be a read error. V gene TRBV5-6 combines with J gene TRBJ1-1; the D gene is possibly TRBD1 (6 bases). The CDR3 is 16 residues long. Per the germline V gene, CDR1 is SGHDT and CDR2 is YYEEEE. V dropped 7 bases and J dropped 3 bases, with 22 bases sitting between them. CDR3 nucleotide sequence: TGTGCCAGCGGTTTGGGCGGGGGGCGTATCGACACTGAAGCTTTCTTT. It specifies CASGLGGGRIDTEAFF. Full variable domain (outside the CDR3, taken from reference TRBV5-6 and TRBJ1-1): DAGVTQSPTHLIKTRGQQVTLRCSPKSGHDTVSWYQQALGQGPQFIFQYYEEEERQRGNFPDRFSGHQFPNYSSELNVNALLLGDSALYLCASGLGGGRIDTEAFFGQGTRLTVV.

This chain joins TRBV6-2 or TRBV6-3 and TRBJ2-3, with TRBD2 matching over 10 bases. Per germline, CDR1 MNHEY and CDR2 SVGEGT. The CDR3 consists of 18 residues. J lost 2 bases, V lost 8 bases, and 16 bases had no gene match. The CDR3 spells CASERWVSGGTSTDTQYF. In nucleotides, the CDR3 is TGTGCCAGCGAACGGTGGGTTAGCGGGGGGACTTCCACAGATACGCAGTATTTT.

This clonotype showed up many times. The chain links TRBV6-1 to TRBJ1-1; perhaps TRBD1 as D (5 bases). The CDR3 covers 12 residues. The germline V and J ends were trimmed by 3 bases and 7 bases, with 9 bases remaining between them. Germline V lookup: CDR1 MNHNS, CDR2 SASEGT. The CDR3 region is CASSDRDREAFF. CDR3 in DNA: TGTGCCAGCAGTGACCGGGACCGTGAAGCTTTCTTT.

This clonotype was detected a few times. The chain links TRBV4-1 to TRBJ1-2; weak D call: TRBD1 (5 bases). The V end lost 0 bases, the J end lost 4 bases, and 18 bases lay between the germline ends. This CDR3 has 17 residues. From germline, CDR1 is MGHRA and CDR2 YSYEKL. The CDR3 here is CASSQDPFEGLTYGYTF. In DNA, the CDR3 is TGCGCCAGCAGCCAAGATCCCTTCGAGGGGCTCACCTATGGCTACACCTTC.

This clonotype showed up many times. CDR3 bases: TGTGCCGGTAACGGGGACAGGGCCTATGGCTACACCTTC. This translates into CAGNGDRAYGYTF. V and J are TRBV2 and TRBJ1-2, with 9 bases aligning to TRBD1. Losses at the gene ends were 11 bases for V and 4 bases for J; bases not matched to a gene: 8. This CDR3 contains 13 residues. From germline, CDR1 is SNHLY and CDR2 FYNNEI.

The rearrangement links TRBV6-1 to TRBJ1-6; maybe TRBD1 (5 bases). This CDR3 region has 15 residues. Trimming took 10 bases from V and 0 from J, leaving 13 bases between them. Germline V gives CDR1 MNHNS, CDR2 SASEGT. CDR3 sequence (DNA): TGTGCCACCCAAGGGGCGAGCTCCTATAATTCACCCCTCCACTTT. Translation gives CATQGASSYNSPLHF.

There are many counts of this clonotype. The V call is TRBV4-2, the J call TRBJ2-7; TRBD2 might be the D (5 bases). V shed 0 bases and J shed 7 bases, with 16 bases lying between them. Germline CDR1 LGHNA, CDR2 YNFKEQ. CDR3 size: 15 residues. CDR3 bases: TGTGCCAGCAGCCAAGATGGGCGCCAAACGGGGGAGCAGTACTTC. Its translation is CASSQDGRQTGEQYF.

This clonotype turned up a few times. The V and J genes are TRBV4-1 and TRBJ1-2; no firm D call. Trimming removed 1 base from V and 8 bases from J, with 20 bases in between. The CDR3 sequence is 16 residues long. Germline V CDR1 and CDR2: MGHRA, YSYEKL. CDR3 DNA sequence: TGCGCCAGCAGCCAAGTCCCCCCCAGGCCCTGGAGGGGCTACACCTTC. Translation gives CASSQVPPRPWRGYTF.

This clonotype was counted ten times or more. V and J are TRBV12-3 or TRBV12-4 and TRBJ2-7; 11 bases are a match to TRBD1. V lost 3 bases to trimming and J lost 7 bases; unmatched junction nucleotides: 5. There are 14 residues in the CDR3. The CDR3 region is CASSLDRGLWEQYF. The CDR3 DNA is TGTGCCAGCAGTTTGGACAGGGGGCTCTGGGAGCAGTACTTC.

This clonotype was detected many times. In DNA form, the CDR3 reads TGTGCCAGCAGCTTCCTATGGGGAGGGCCTCACGAGCAGTACTTC. Its translation: CASSFLWGGPHEQYF. V is TRBV11-2 and J is TRBJ2-7, with 7 bases matching TRBD2. Germline-derived CDR1 and CDR2 are SGHAT and FQNNGV. V lost 3 bases to trimming and J lost 5 bases; unmatched junction nucleotides: 10. This CDR3 is built from 15 residues.

This clonotype was counted at least ten times. This chain links TRBV12-3 or TRBV12-4 with TRBJ1-5; 7 bases map to TRBD1. The junction had 8 bases not matched to a gene; V was cut back by 6 bases and J by 0 bases. The CDR3 runs to 16 residues. CDR3 coding DNA: TGTGCCAGCAGACCAGGGACAGCCTATAGCAATCAGCCCCAGCATTTT. This translates into CASRPGTAYSNQPQHF.

This clonotype was observed at least ten times. V usage is TRBV28 and J usage is TRBJ1-3, with D maybe TRBD1 (6 bases). CDR3 size: 15 residues. Deletions cut 6 bases from V and 0 bases from J, with 12 bases between. Germline CDR1 and CDR2: MDHEN and SYDVKM. CDR3 coding DNA: TGTGCCAGCAGCGCCTTGGACAGCTCTGGAAACACCATATATTTT. This codes for CASSALDSSGNTIYF. Filled out from reference TRBV28 and TRBJ1-3, the complete variable domain reads DVKVTQSSRYLVKRTGEKVFLECVQDMDHENMFWYRQDPGLGLRLIYFSYDVKMKEKGDIPEGYSVSREKKERFSLILESASTNQTSMYLCASSALDSSGNTIYFGEGSWLTVV.

This clonotype was seen repeatedly, ten times or more. J is TRBJ1-1 and V is TRBV20-1; 8 nucleotides line up with TRBD1. The CDR3 is made up of 18 amino acids. V gave up 2 bases and J gave up 2 bases; unmatched junction bases: 16. From germline, CDR1 is DFQATT and CDR2 SNEGSKA (reference sequence). The CDR3 DNA reads as TGCAGTGCTAGAATTTGGTCCTCCCGAACAGGGGGTAACACTGAAGCTTTCTTT. Protein product: CSARIWSSRTGGNTEAFF.

This clonotype was seen at least ten times. V is TRBV29-1 and J is TRBJ1-5; TRBD1 might be the D (5 bases). The CDR3 consists of 14 residues. CDR1 is SQVTM, CDR2 ANQGSEA, per germline. Between the trimmed V and J ends, which lost 4 bases and 1 base, there was a span of 11 bases. The CDR3 DNA sequence: TGCAGCGTTGGAGGTGACAGAAGCAATCAGCCCCAGCATTTT. Protein: CSVGGDRSNQPQHF.

The chain links TRBV5-5 to TRBJ2-7, with 9 positions matching TRBD1. CDR3 length: 15 amino acids. V trimming: 1 base; J trimming: 2 bases; junction bases outside the gene matches: 4. Looked up from germline, CDR1 is SGHKS and CDR2 is YYEKEE (reference sequence). The CDR3 loop is CASSLNRGLTYEQYF. Here the CDR3 DNA reads TGTGCCAGCAGCTTGAACAGGGGGCTTACCTACGAGCAGTACTTC.

The rearrangement joins TRBV12-3 or TRBV12-4 to TRBJ2-7; D is ambiguous. The CDR3 covers 16 residues. V lost 10 bases and J lost 7, with 29 bases in between. CDR3 in amino acids: CATSRDAPWSPGEQYF. CDR3 DNA: TGTGCCACCAGCAGAGATGCGCCCTGGTCCCCTGGTGAGCAGTACTTC.

This clonotype was seen many times. The chain carries TRBV24-1 and TRBJ2-2; TRBD1 matches 10 bases. The CDR3 sequence is 16 residues long. Germline V gene lookup returns CDR1 KGHDR and CDR2 SFDVKD. Trimming at V came to 4 bases and at J to 7 bases, leaving 8 bases not matched to a gene. CDR3 in amino acids: CATSDSGQGSVGELFF. The CDR3 bases are TGTGCCACCAGTGACTCGGGACAGGGGAGCGTCGGGGAGCTGTTTTTT.

This clonotype has ten or more counts. The V call is TRBV20-1, the J call TRBJ2-7, with D perhaps assigned TRBD1 or TRBD2 (5 bases each). This CDR3 is 13 amino acids long. CDR1 and CDR2 from the germline V gene are DFQATT and SNEGSKA (reference sequence). V was trimmed by 3 bases and J by 7 bases, leaving 16 bases between them. The chain's CDR3 is CSASPAGWGEQYF. CDR3 nucleotide sequence: TGCAGTGCTAGCCCTGCGGGCTGGGGGGAGCAGTACTTC.

This clonotype was observed at least ten times. This chain connects TRBV6-1 to TRBJ2-2, with 9 bases lining up with TRBD1. The CDR3 has 14 residues. The V and J ends lost 7 bases and 3 bases, in that order; junction bases with no gene match: 3. CDR1 is MNHNS and CDR2 is SASEGT in the germline V gene. CDR3 sequence reads: CASKRQGDTGELFF. Written as DNA, the CDR3 is TGTGCCAGCAAGAGACAGGGGGACACCGGGGAGCTGTTTTTT.

This clonotype came up many times. J is TRBJ2-5 and V is TRBV20-1; 7 bases map to TRBD2. The CDR3 spans 13 residues. Germline V gives CDR1 DFQATT, CDR2 SNEGSKA (reference sequence). V lost 1 base and J lost 4; bases outside the gene matches: 3. The CDR3 loop is CSARGWGGETQYF. Written as DNA, the CDR3 is TGCAGTGCTAGAGGATGGGGGGGAGAGACCCAGTACTTC.

This clonotype appeared many times. The J gene is TRBJ2-7, the V gene TRBV6-5; D may be TRBD1 (5 bases). The CDR3 has 14 residues. Germline CDR1 is MNHEY and CDR2 is SVGAGI. V lost 2 bases to trimming and J lost 3 bases, with 11 bases between them. The CDR3 coding sequence is TGTGCCAGCAGTTACAGGGGAACCGTCTACGAGCAGTACTTC. Translation: CASSYRGTVYEQYF.